The 15 T cell receptor beta chains below come from one sample, sequenced in a study of T-cell memory formation after mild COVID-19. TCRdb re-called the 5' RACE reads with MiXCR, one entry per CDR3 protein. The sample holds roughly 510,000 distinct CDR3 sequences, approximately 15% seen once. The sample comprised PBMCs or a T cell subset sorted from them (not recorded which). The receptors were gathered from an adult woman who had mild COVID-19 (a few samples of this study predate the infection). Cell type and time point are not known.

At least ten counts were recorded for this clonotype. Since a much larger clone is just one base distant, this may be a read error. This rearrangement joins TRBV4-2 to TRBJ2-7, with 8 bases fitting TRBD1. The CDR3 runs 15 residues. V trimming: 2 bases; J trimming: 1 base; junction bases outside the gene matches: 4. Germline CDR1 and CDR2: LGHNA and YNFKEQ. CDR3 nucleotide sequence: TGTGCCAGCAGCCAACCGGGACAGGTGTCCTACGAGCAGTACTTC. Its translation: CASSQPGQVSYEQYF.

The gene calls are TRBV2 and TRBJ1-6; 9 bases agree with TRBD1. The V and J ends lost 7 bases and 9 bases, in that order; junction bases with no gene match: 7. Germline CDR1 and CDR2: SNHLY and FYNNEI. The CDR3 totals 14 residues. The CDR3 region has the DNA TGTGCCAGCACCCTAGGACAGGGGACTTCACCCCTCCACTTT. It encodes CASTLGQGTSPLHF.

The chain joins TRBV9 to TRBJ1-1; D gene ambiguous. Germline V gene data show CDR1 as SGDLS and CDR2 as YYNGEE. The CDR3 runs 15 residues. Trimming removed 0 bases from V and 1 base from J, with 10 bases in between. The CDR3 region is CASSVEGDWNTEAFF. The CDR3 DNA reads TGTGCCAGCAGCGTAGAGGGAGACTGGAACACTGAAGCTTTCTTT.

V is TRBV6-2 or TRBV6-3 and J is TRBJ2-7; 8 nucleotides match TRBD2. This CDR3 region has 12 residues. Germline lookup yields CDR1 MNHEY and CDR2 SVGEGT. J gave up 3 bases and V 8 bases, and 3 bases lay outside the gene matches. The CDR3 DNA follows: TGTGCCAGCGAGGGACTAGGCTACGAGCAGTACTTC. This encodes CASEGLGYEQYF.

This clonotype came up a few times. This rearrangement joins TRBV20-1 to TRBJ1-2, with D uncertain. Germline values: CDR1 DFQATT, CDR2 SNEGSKA (reference sequence). The V end was cut by 0 bases, the J end by 0 bases, with 17 bases between. This CDR3 comprises 17 residues. CDR3 sequence (DNA): TGCAGTGCTAGAGATCCGCTTCGGGCCCAACCTAACTATGGCTACACCTTC. Encoded protein: CSARDPLRAQPNYGYTF.

In its sample, this clonotype was seen a few times. The genes are TRBV5-4 and TRBJ2-5, with D unresolved. Germline V gene lookup returns CDR1 SGHNT and CDR2 YYREEE (reference sequence). Trimming stripped 7 bases from V and 7 bases from J, with 14 bases between. CDR3 length: 12 amino acids. CDR3 nucleotide sequence: TGTGCCAGCGGACGGGTGAGGTCGACCCAGTACTTC. Its translation is CASGRVRSTQYF. Using reference TRBV5-4 and TRBJ2-5 for the parts outside the CDR3, the full variable domain is ETGVTQSPTHLIKTRGQQVTLRCSSQSGHNTVSWYQQALGQGPQFIFQYYREEENGRGNFPPRFSGLQFPNYSSELNVNALELDDSALYLCASGRVRSTQYFGPGTRLLVL.

In regard to this clonotype: The junction departs from germline at one end; a sequencing error may be responsible. The gene calls are TRBV4-1 and TRBJ2-6, with 7 bases identical to TRBD1. The CDR3 loop spans 15 amino acids. The V gene's germline CDR1 is MGHRA and CDR2 YSYEKL. CDR3 in DNA: TGCGCCAGCAGGCAAGACAGGGCCGGGGCCAACGTCCTGACTTTC. This codes for CASRQDRAGANVLTF.

The CDR3 spells CAISGFEVSGHEAFF. CDR3 DNA sequence: TGTGCCATCAGCGGATTCGAAGTTTCTGGCCATGAAGCTTTCTTT. This chain uses TRBV10-3 with TRBJ1-1, with D hard to call. V was pared by 6 bases and J by 7 bases, with 21 bases between. The germline gives CDR1 ENHRY, CDR2 SYGVKD. This CDR3 contains 15 residues.

This clonotype was seen a handful of times. The V and J genes are TRBV7-2 and TRBJ2-7; D unclear. Germline values: CDR1 SGHTA, CDR2 FQGNSA. CDR3 size: 14 residues. With 2 bases removed from V and 6 bases from J, the gap between germline ends came to 14 bases. DNA of the CDR3: TGTGCCAGCAGCTTAAGTCTCCCTGCTGCCGAGCAGTACTTC. It codes for CASSLSLPAAEQYF. Variable domain in full (rest from reference TRBV7-2 and TRBJ2-7): GAGVSQSPSNKVTEKGKDVELRCDPISGHTALYWYRQSLGQGLEFLIYFQGNSAPDKSGLPSDRFSAERTGGSVSTLTIQRTQQEDSAVYLCASSLSLPAAEQYFGPGTRLTVT.

The CDR3 is CAAWLGQGNTGELFF. CDR3 coding DNA: TGTGCCGCCTGGCTTGGCCAGGGCAACACCGGGGAGCTGTTTTTT. The V and J genes are TRBV6-1 and TRBJ2-2; weak D call: TRBD1 (5 bases). V lost 11 bases and J 2 bases, leaving 18 bases between the germline ends. The CDR3 runs 15 residues. CDR1 MNHNS and CDR2 SASEGT come from the germline V gene.

In this sample, this clonotype turned up a few times. This chain links TRBV9 with TRBJ2-2; 7 bases fit TRBD1. Germline values: CDR1 SGDLS, CDR2 YYNGEE. The length of the CDR3 is 14 residues. V was clipped by 2 bases and J by 5 bases; unmatched bases: 3. This CDR3 is CASSVGQATGELFF. Written as DNA, the CDR3 is TGTGCCAGCAGCGTTGGACAGGCAACCGGGGAGCTGTTTTTT.

This clonotype was recorded once. The rearrangement links TRBV7-2 to TRBJ1-2; weak D call: TRBD1 (6 bases). Germline CDR1 is SGHTA and CDR2 is FQGNSA. V lost 3 bases and J 6 bases, leaving 14 bases between the germline ends. This CDR3 is 14 amino acids long. CDR3 sequence: CASSFLGGGDGYTF. As DNA, the CDR3 is TGTGCCAGCAGCTTCTTAGGGGGGGGCGATGGCTACACCTTC.

This sequence joins TRBV27 and TRBJ2-7; D gene ambiguous. V lost 3 bases to trimming and J lost 0 bases, with 12 bases between them. CDR1 is MNHEY and CDR2 is SMNVEV in the germline V gene (reference sequence). The CDR3 sequence is 15 residues long. The CDR3 DNA follows: TGTGCCAGCAGTTTCGGTCCACAGTTCTCCTACGAGCAGTACTTC. It translates to CASSFGPQFSYEQYF.

This clonotype was seen ten or more times. The chain is built from TRBV7-2 and TRBJ2-1; D remains ambiguous. Trimming shortened V by 1 base and J by 12 bases, and 7 bases separated the two germline ends. Germline assignment: CDR1 SGHTA and CDR2 FQGNSA. This CDR3 region has 11 residues. In DNA form, the CDR3 reads TGTGCCAGCAGCTTAGTGAACGGGCAGTTCTTC. Protein: CASSLVNGQFF.

Notes on this clonotype: One end of the junction fails to match germline, which may point to a read error. V usage is TRBV6-1 and J usage is TRBJ1-6; tentatively, D is TRBD1 (6 bases). Germline V lookup: CDR1 MNHNS, CDR2 SASEGT. This CDR3 is 12 amino acids long. The CDR3: CASSEQGTPLHF. Here the CDR3 DNA reads TGCGCCAGCAGCGAACAGGGTACGCCCCTCCACTTT.